These 12 T cell receptor beta chains were sequenced from one sample in a study of cytomegalovirus exposure and HLA in healthy donors. The PCR ran on 60 Vbeta and 13 Jbeta primers. The repertoire was sequenced with immunoSEQ multiplex PCR; TCRdb's copy has only in-frame clones and lacks some. This table holds approximately 160,000 clones, 65% to 80% found once. Sequencing was done on a sample of PBMCs. The receptors were sampled from a woman aged 50 to 60 in good health and CMV-seropositive.

V is TRBV7-9 and J is TRBJ2-5, with 8 bases identical to TRBD1. J gave up 5 bases and V 4 bases, and 6 bases lay outside the gene matches. Germline CDR1 SEHNR, CDR2 FQNEAQ (reference sequence). This CDR3 has 14 amino acids. The CDR3 reads CASSYRQGKETQYF. DNA of the CDR3: TGTGCCAGCAGCTACAGACAGGGGAAGGAGACCCAGTACTTC.

The J gene is TRBJ1-3, the V gene TRBV5-1; D is uncertain. The CDR3 covers 14 residues. The V gene lost 0 bases and the J gene lost 1 base, with 5 bases spanning the gap. Germline loops: CDR1 SGHRS, CDR2 YFSETQ. CDR3 DNA: TGCGCCAGCAGCTTGGCAAATTCTGGAAACACCATATATTTT. It is translated as CASSLANSGNTIYF.

CDR3 coding DNA: TGTGCCACCAGCAGAGGGCCATCCGGGACAGGACTTTACGAGCAGTACTTC. Translated, it gives CATSRGPSGTGLYEQYF. This rearrangement joins TRBV15 to TRBJ2-7; 8 positions agree with TRBD1. CDR3 length equals 17 residues. Germline loops: CDR1 LNHNV, CDR2 YYDKDF (reference sequence). The V segment lost 1 base and the J segment 4 bases; nucleotides outside the gene matches: 12.

The chain links TRBV5-4 to TRBJ2-3; the match to TRBD1 covers 7 bases. The V and J ends lost 5 bases and 4 bases, in that order; junction bases with no gene match: 10. The CDR3 extends over 15 amino acids. In germline, CDR1 is SGHNT, CDR2 YYREEE (reference sequence). CDR3 sequence: CASRSRTGNPDTQYF. The CDR3 coding sequence is TGTGCCAGCAGATCCCGGACAGGTAACCCAGATACGCAGTATTTT. Complete variable domain (other parts from reference TRBV5-4 and TRBJ2-3): ETGVTQSPTHLIKTRGQQVTLRCSSQSGHNTVSWYQQALGQGPQFIFQYYREEENGRGNFPPRFSGLQFPNYSSELNVNALELDDSALYLCASRSRTGNPDTQYFGPGTRLTVL.

This chain links TRBV10-3 with TRBJ1-5, with a weak D call TRBD1 (6 bases). The CDR3 length is 15 residues. Per the germline V gene, CDR1 is ENHRY and CDR2 is SYGVKD. Trimming pared 10 bases from V and 2 bases from J, leaving 18 bases between. In DNA form, the CDR3 reads TGTGCCACCCGGCTAGCGGCAGGGGGCAATCAGCCCCAGCATTTT. It encodes CATRLAAGGNQPQHF.

The gene calls are TRBV2 and TRBJ2-7; perhaps TRBD1 as D (5 bases). V lost 4 bases and J lost 0, with 10 bases in between. Germline V gives CDR1 SNHLY, CDR2 FYNNEI. The CDR3 is 14 residues long. The CDR3 is CASSVNRISYEQYF. The CDR3 coding sequence is TGTGCCAGCAGTGTCAACAGGATCTCCTACGAGCAGTACTTC.

This chain connects TRBV28 to TRBJ1-1; a weak D match, TRBD1 (5 bases). With 4 bases removed from V and 1 base from J, the gap between germline ends came to 7 bases. CDR1 is MDHEN, CDR2 SYDVKM, per germline. The CDR3 sequence is 13 residues long. In nucleotides, the CDR3 is TGTGCCAGCAGTTCCGACAGGAACACTGAAGCTTTCTTT. Translated, it gives CASSSDRNTEAFF.

The J gene is TRBJ2-2, the V gene TRBV19; tentative D call: TRBD1 (6 bases). The CDR3 loop spans 17 amino acids. Germline-derived CDR1 and CDR2 are LNHDA and SQIVND (reference sequence). The V gene lost 1 base and the J gene lost 5 bases, with 17 bases spanning the gap. CDR3 amino acids: CASSIGSEGVGTGELFF. The CDR3 DNA follows: TGTGCCAGTAGTATAGGATCAGAGGGGGTTGGGACCGGGGAGCTGTTTTTT.

This chain joins TRBV19 and TRBJ1-1; D uncertain. Germline V gene sequence: CDR1 LNHDA, CDR2 SQIVND (reference sequence). The CDR3 consists of 13 residues. Trimming removed 7 bases from V and 4 bases from J, with 13 bases in between. CDR3 sequence reads: CASITALGTEAFF. As DNA, the CDR3 is TGTGCCAGTATAACAGCTCTGGGCACTGAAGCTTTCTTT.

The chain has TRBV10-2 and TRBJ2-3; D is perhaps TRBD2 (6 bases). Trimming cost V 0 bases and J 2 bases, with 15 bases left between them. This CDR3 is 17 amino acids long. The germline gives CDR1 WSHSY, CDR2 SAAADI. The CDR3 reads CASSESGTGEPTDTQYF. CDR3 DNA: TGCGCCAGCAGTGAGTCGGGGACGGGGGAGCCCACAGATACGCAGTATTTT.

The chain employs TRBV5-5 and TRBJ1-2; no clear D gene. The germline gives CDR1 SGHKS, CDR2 YYEKEE (reference sequence). V was trimmed by 0 bases and J by 8 bases, leaving 11 bases between them. The CDR3 extends over 13 amino acids. The CDR3, as DNA: TGTGCCAGCAGCTTGGCCACGGGAGGCGGCTACACCTTC. Protein: CASSLATGGGYTF. Looking up the rest from reference TRBV5-5 and TRBJ1-2 gives the full variable domain: DAGVTQSPTHLIKTRGQQVTLRCSPISGHKSVSWYQQVLGQGPQFIFQYYEKEERGRGNFPDRFSARQFPNYSSELNVNALLLGDSALYLCASSLATGGGYTFGSGTRLTVV.

The gene calls are TRBV5-4 and TRBJ1-2; 10 bases agree with TRBD1. The length of the CDR3 is 15 residues. Germline loops: CDR1 SGHNT, CDR2 YYREEE (reference sequence). Unmatched junction bases numbered 7, after V lost 4 bases and J lost 4 bases. The CDR3 here is CASSVGQGWAYGYTF. The CDR3 DNA follows: TGTGCCAGCAGCGTGGGACAGGGGTGGGCCTATGGCTACACCTTC. The full variable domain, its missing parts supplied by reference TRBV5-4 and TRBJ1-2, is ETGVTQSPTHLIKTRGQQVTLRCSSQSGHNTVSWYQQALGQGPQFIFQYYREEENGRGNFPPRFSGLQFPNYSSELNVNALELDDSALYLCASSVGQGWAYGYTFGSGTRLTVV.